This TCR beta chain was obtained from a study of T cells expressing NK-cell markers. In the study overall: Investigators obtained TCR beta repertoires from sorted CD3+CD56+NKG2C+, CD3+CD56+NKG2C- and CD3+CD56-NKG2C+ T cells.

The CDR3 length is 16 residues. TCRdb reprocessed the 5' RACE reads and reports one entry per CDR3 protein, with no DNA. This table holds about 260,000 distinct CDR3 sequences. The clonotype was recovered from a man aged 18 to 29 in good health. The source material was blood T cells: a sorted CD56 or NKG2C T cell subset, CD4+ or CD8+ T cells, or bulk PBMC T cells (not recorded which). The chain joins TRBV12-3 or TRBV12-4 to TRBJ2-5; TCRdb designates TRBD1, a call that cannot be tested without DNA. The CDR3 is CASSNLPGQGKETQYF.